This is a list of T cell receptor beta chains from one sample in a study of cytomegalovirus exposure and HLA in healthy donors. TCRdb's copy holds only in-frame clones and misses some; the assay was immunoSEQ multiplex PCR. The top ten clones hold roughly 2.2% of a sample with 90,000 to 110,000 clones, about nine tenths of them seen once. The sequenced sample consisted of PBMCs. The origin of the receptors is a woman aged 18-35 years in good health and CMV-seronegative. Each CDR3 is given with its conserved first and last residue. The order of the fields is clone size, D gene, J gene, V gene, CDR3 protein, CDR3 DNA. A D gene is named only where the DNA matches it firmly. Clone size is stated in some rows and not others, as once, few, many or a class when expanded.

- | - | TRBJ1-2 | TRBV2 | CASSVWTEYGYTF | TGTGCCAGCAGTGTTTGGACAGAGTATGGCTACACCTTC
- | - | TRBJ2-1 | TRBV28 | CASKWGVGDSYNEQFF | TGTGCCAGCAAGTGGGGGGTCGGGGATAGCTACAATGAGCAGTTCTTC
- | - | TRBJ1-4 | TRBV30 | CAWSDLPGETNEKLFF | TGTGCCTGGAGCGACCTCCCGGGGGAAACTAATGAAAAACTGTTTTTT
- | - | TRBJ2-2 | TRBV4-1 | CASSLTSPGELFF | TGCGCCAGCAGCCTTACTAGCCCCGGGGAGCTGTTTTTT
- | TRBD1 | TRBJ1-5 | TRBV2 | CASRGTGGFESQHF | TGTGCCAGCAGGGGGACAGGGGGTTTCGAGTCCCAGCATTTT
- | TRBD1 | TRBJ2-1 | TRBV6-4 | CASSEVQGDEQFF | TGTGCCAGCAGTGAGGTGCAGGGGGACGAGCAGTTCTTC
once | TRBD2 | TRBJ2-2 | TRBV4-1 | CASSRGRGGMFGELFF | TGCGCCAGCAGCCGGGGTAGGGGAGGGATGTTCGGGGAGCTGTTTTTT
- | TRBD2 | TRBJ2-3 | TRBV9 | CASSSRPGTSGPSTDTQYF | TGTGCCAGCAGTTCTAGACCCGGGACTAGCGGACCATCCACAGATACGCAGTATTTT
- | - | TRBJ2-3 | TRBV4-2 | CASSQDSGYGTDTQYF | TGTGCCAGCAGCCAAGATTCAGGGTACGGCACAGATACGCAGTATTTT
- | TRBD2 | TRBJ2-2 | TRBV4-3 | CASAPLAGNTGELFF | TGCGCCAGCGCTCCTCTAGCGGGGAACACCGGGGAGCTGTTTTTT
- | TRBD1 | TRBJ2-7 | TRBV28 | CASSLPGDRVEQYF | TGTGCCAGCAGCCTACCGGGGGACAGGGTCGAGCAGTACTTC